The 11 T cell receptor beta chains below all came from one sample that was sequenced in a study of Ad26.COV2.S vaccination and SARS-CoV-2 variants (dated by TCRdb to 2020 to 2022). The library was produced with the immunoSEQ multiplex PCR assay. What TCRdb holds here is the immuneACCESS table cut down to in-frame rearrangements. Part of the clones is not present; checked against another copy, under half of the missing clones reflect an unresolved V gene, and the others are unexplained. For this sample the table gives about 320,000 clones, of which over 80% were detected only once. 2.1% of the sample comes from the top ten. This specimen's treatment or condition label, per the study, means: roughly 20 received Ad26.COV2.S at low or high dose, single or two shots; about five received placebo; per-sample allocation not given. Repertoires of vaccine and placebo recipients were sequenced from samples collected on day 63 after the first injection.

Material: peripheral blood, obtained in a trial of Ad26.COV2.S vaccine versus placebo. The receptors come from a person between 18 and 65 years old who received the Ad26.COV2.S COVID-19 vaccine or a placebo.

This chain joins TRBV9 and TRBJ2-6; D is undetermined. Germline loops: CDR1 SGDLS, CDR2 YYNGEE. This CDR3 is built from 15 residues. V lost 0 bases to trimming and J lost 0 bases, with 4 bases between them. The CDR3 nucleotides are TGTGCCAGCAGCGTAGATCCCTCTGGGGCCAACGTCCTGACTTTC. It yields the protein CASSVDPSGANVLTF.

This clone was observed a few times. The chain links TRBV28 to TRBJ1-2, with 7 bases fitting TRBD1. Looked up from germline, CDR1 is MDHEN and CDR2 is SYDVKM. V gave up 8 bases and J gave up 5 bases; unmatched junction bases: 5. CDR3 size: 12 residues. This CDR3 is CASSETGYGYTF. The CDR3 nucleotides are TGTGCCAGCTCGGAGACAGGGTATGGCTACACCTTC.

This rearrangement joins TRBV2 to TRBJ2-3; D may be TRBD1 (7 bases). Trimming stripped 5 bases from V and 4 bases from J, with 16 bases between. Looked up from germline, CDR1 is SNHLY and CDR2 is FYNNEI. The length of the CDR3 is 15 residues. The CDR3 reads CASSLDREVADTQYF. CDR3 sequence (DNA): TGTGCCAGCAGTTTAGACAGGGAGGTGGCAGATACGCAGTATTTT.

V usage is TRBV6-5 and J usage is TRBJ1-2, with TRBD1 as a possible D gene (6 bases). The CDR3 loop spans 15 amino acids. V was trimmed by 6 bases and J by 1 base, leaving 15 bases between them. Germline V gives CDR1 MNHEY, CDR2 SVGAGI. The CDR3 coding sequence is TGTGCCAGCAGGCTACGACAGGAGATTAACTATGGCTACACCTTC. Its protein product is CASRLRQEINYGYTF.

The CDR3 DNA follows: TGTGCCAGCAGCCGGGGGGGCCCGAAGACCCAGTACTTC. Protein product: CASSRGGPKTQYF. V gene TRBV7-3 combines with J gene TRBJ2-5, with 8 bases that match TRBD2. Germline assignment: CDR1 SGHTA and CDR2 FQGTGA. After removal of 5 bases from V and 6 bases from J, the junction contained 5 bases not matched to a gene. This CDR3 has 13 residues.

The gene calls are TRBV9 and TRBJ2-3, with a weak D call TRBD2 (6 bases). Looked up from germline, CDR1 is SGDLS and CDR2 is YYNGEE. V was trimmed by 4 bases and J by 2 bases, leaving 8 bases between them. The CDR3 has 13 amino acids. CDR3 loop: CASSRGLTDTQYF. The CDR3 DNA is TGTGCCAGCAGCCGGGGACTCACAGATACGCAGTATTTT.

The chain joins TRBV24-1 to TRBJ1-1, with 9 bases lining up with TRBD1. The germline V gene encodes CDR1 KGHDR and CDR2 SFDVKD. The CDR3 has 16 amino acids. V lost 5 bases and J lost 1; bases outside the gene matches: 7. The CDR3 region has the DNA TGTGCCACCAGTGCCCGGGACAGGGTGGAGAACACTGAAGCTTTCTTT. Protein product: CATSARDRVENTEAFF.

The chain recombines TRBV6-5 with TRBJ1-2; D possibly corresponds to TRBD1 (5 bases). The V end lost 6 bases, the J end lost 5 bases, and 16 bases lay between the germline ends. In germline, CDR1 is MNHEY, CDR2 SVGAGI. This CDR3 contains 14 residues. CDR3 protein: CASSLQGLGYGYTF. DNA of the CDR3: TGTGCCAGCAGCCTTCAGGGTCTGGGGTATGGCTACACCTTC.

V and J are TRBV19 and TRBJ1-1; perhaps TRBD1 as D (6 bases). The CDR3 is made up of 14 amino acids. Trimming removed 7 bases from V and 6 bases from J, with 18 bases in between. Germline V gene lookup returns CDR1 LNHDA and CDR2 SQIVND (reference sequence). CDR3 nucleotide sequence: TGTGCCAGTACCGTTAGCGGGGGCAGGGCTGAAGCTTTCTTT. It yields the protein CASTVSGGRAEAFF.

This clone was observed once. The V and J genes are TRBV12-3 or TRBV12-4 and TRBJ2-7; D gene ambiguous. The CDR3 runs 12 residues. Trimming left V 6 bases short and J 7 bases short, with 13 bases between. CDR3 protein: CASSPASWEQYF. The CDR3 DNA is TGTGCCAGCAGCCCGGCGTCTTGGGAGCAGTACTTC.

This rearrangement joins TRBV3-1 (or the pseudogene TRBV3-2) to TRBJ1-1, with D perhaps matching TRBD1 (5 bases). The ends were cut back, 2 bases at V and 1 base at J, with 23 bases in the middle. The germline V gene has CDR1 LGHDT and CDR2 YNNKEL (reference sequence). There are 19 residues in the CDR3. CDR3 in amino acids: CASSQYGGLGRGRNTEAFF. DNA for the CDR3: TGTGCCAGCAGCCAATATGGGGGATTGGGGCGGGGGAGGAACACTGAAGCTTTCTTT.